The 14 T cell receptor beta chains in this list originate from one sample, sequenced in a study of Ad26.COV2.S vaccination and SARS-CoV-2 variants. The treatment was: roughly 20 received Ad26.COV2.S at low or high dose, single or two shots; several received placebo; per-sample allocation not given. Sampling was performed 63 days after the first vaccine or placebo injection. Generated by immunoSEQ multiplex PCR, the TCRdb table keeps only in-frame clones and is missing some. The data show around 400,000 clones, roughly 80% seen once. Sequencing was performed on peripheral blood, taken in a trial of Ad26.COV2.S vaccine versus placebo. These receptors were taken from a person aged 18-65 years who received the Ad26.COV2.S COVID-19 vaccine or a placebo.

The gene calls are TRBV13 and TRBJ2-3; TRBD1 might be the D (6 bases). From germline, CDR1 is PRHDT and CDR2 FYEKMQ (reference sequence). V lost 2 bases and J 4 bases, leaving 10 bases between the germline ends. The CDR3 is 14 amino acids. CDR3 coding DNA: TGTGCCAGCAGCTTACTGGCAGGGGCAGATACGCAGTATTTT. It yields the protein CASSLLAGADTQYF.

The rearrangement links TRBV7-9 to TRBJ1-1; weak D call: TRBD1 (5 bases). Trimming stripped 2 bases from V and 8 bases from J, with 15 bases between. Germline CDR1 is SEHNR and CDR2 is FQNEAQ (reference sequence). CDR3 size: 14 residues. CDR3 region: CASSLRGSPGEAFF. The CDR3 region has the DNA TGTGCCAGCAGCTTACGGGGCTCGCCAGGGGAAGCTTTCTTT.

The chain has TRBV10-3 and TRBJ1-1; a weak D match, TRBD1 (5 bases). The CDR3 is 16 residues long. Per germline, CDR1 ENHRY and CDR2 SYGVKD. V was clipped by 4 bases and J by 5 bases, with 20 bases between them. The CDR3 protein is CAISGDPGTRETEAFF. The DNA of the CDR3 is TGTGCCATCAGTGGGGACCCGGGGACCAGGGAAACTGAAGCTTTCTTT.

The chain couples TRBV19 to TRBJ2-3; 7 bases are shared with TRBD2. The CDR3 is made up of 14 amino acids. Germline CDR1 LNHDA, CDR2 SQIVND (reference sequence). Trimming cost V 7 bases and J 6 bases; bases outside gene matches: 10. CDR3 region: CASTLGGVADTQYF. CDR3 nucleotides: TGTGCCAGTACCCTGGGAGGGGTAGCGGATACGCAGTATTTT.

The CDR3 reads CASSPFVASNSGNTIYF. The CDR3 nucleotides are TGTGCCAGCTCACCATTTGTGGCGAGTAACTCTGGAAACACCATATATTTT. The V call is TRBV18, the J call TRBJ1-3; D not certain. V was shortened by 2 bases and J by 0 bases, with 14 bases between the two germline ends. CDR1 is KGHSH, CDR2 LQKENI, per germline. The CDR3 sequence is 17 residues long.

This clone was counted a single time. The chain couples TRBV19 to TRBJ2-3; the match to TRBD1 covers 9 bases. Per germline, CDR1 LNHDA and CDR2 SQIVND (reference sequence). V was clipped by 11 bases and J by 2 bases; unmatched bases: 8. This CDR3 contains 14 residues. The CDR3 nucleotides are TGTGCCGCCGGGACAGGGATACACACAGATACGCAGTATTTT. This sequence encodes CAAGTGIHTDTQYF.

This clone was recorded a few times. V gene TRBV16 combines with J gene TRBJ1-2, with D possibly being TRBD1 (5 bases). V was trimmed by 3 bases and J by 0 bases, leaving 5 bases between them. The CDR3 is 13 residues long. Germline CDR1 reads KGHSY; CDR2 reads FQNENV. CDR3 residues: CASSQGPNYGYTF. For the CDR3, the DNA is TGTGCCAGCAGCCAGGGGCCTAACTATGGCTACACCTTC.

The genes are TRBV2 and TRBJ1-1; D is unresolved. The V gene's germline CDR1 is SNHLY and CDR2 FYNNEI. V was cut by 5 bases and J by 0 bases, with 13 bases left in between. The CDR3 has 15 amino acids. CDR3 amino acids: CASSSTGSMNTEAFF. The CDR3 coding sequence is TGTGCCAGCAGTAGCACGGGAAGTATGAACACTGAAGCTTTCTTT.

The V call is TRBV3-1 (or the pseudogene TRBV3-2), the J call TRBJ2-3, with 8 bases fitting TRBD2. CDR1 and CDR2 (germline): LGHDT, YNNKEL (reference sequence). CDR3 length: 14 residues. The J segment lost 1 base and the V segment lost 5 bases, leaving 2 bases of the junction unmatched. The CDR3 bases are TGTGCCAGCAGCTTCGGGGGGGGCACAGATACGCAGTATTTT. This encodes CASSFGGGTDTQYF.

The chain recombines TRBV7-9 with TRBJ1-1; D remains unclear. The germline V gene encodes CDR1 SEHNR and CDR2 FQNEAQ (reference sequence). Trimming pared 2 bases from V and 1 base from J, leaving 11 bases between. The CDR3 is 15 amino acids. CDR3 sequence: CASSLLWGENTEAFF. The CDR3 region has the DNA TGTGCCAGCAGCTTACTATGGGGAGAGAACACTGAAGCTTTCTTT.

The chain uses TRBV27 and TRBJ2-5; D call uncertain. Trimming removed 6 bases from V and 4 bases from J, with 12 bases in between. Germline V gives CDR1 MNHEY, CDR2 SMNVEV (reference sequence). The CDR3 totals 13 residues. In nucleotides, the CDR3 is TGTGCCAGCAGGCACCCCGGATTAGAGACCCAGTACTTC. Translation: CASRHPGLETQYF.

The chain combines TRBV18 with TRBJ2-1; no clear D. From germline, CDR1 is KGHSH and CDR2 LQKENI. This CDR3 is built from 14 residues. The V and J ends lost 0 bases and 0 bases respectively, with 3 bases between them. CDR3 residues: CASSPPSSYNEQFF. Written as DNA, the CDR3 is TGTGCCAGCTCACCACCCTCCTCCTACAATGAGCAGTTCTTC.

Concerning this clone: This sample also contains other DNA sequences that code for the same CDR3. J is TRBJ1-3 and V is TRBV5-1; D may be TRBD1 (5 bases). Germline loops: CDR1 SGHRS, CDR2 YFSETQ. The length of the CDR3 is 14 residues. V lost 3 bases and J lost 0, with 7 bases in between. CDR3 loop: CASSSGGSGNTIYF. CDR3 nucleotide sequence: TGCGCCAGCAGCTCCGGGGGCTCTGGAAACACCATATATTTT.

This clone is a singleton in its sample. The chain combines TRBV4-2 with TRBJ2-2, with 9 bases fitting TRBD1. The CDR3 length is 16 residues. Germline V gives CDR1 LGHNA, CDR2 YNFKEQ. The J segment lost 3 bases and the V segment lost 4 bases, leaving 6 bases of the junction unmatched. The CDR3: CASSPTRTGDTGELFF. CDR3 bases: TGTGCCAGCAGCCCAACCCGGACAGGGGACACCGGGGAGCTGTTTTTT.